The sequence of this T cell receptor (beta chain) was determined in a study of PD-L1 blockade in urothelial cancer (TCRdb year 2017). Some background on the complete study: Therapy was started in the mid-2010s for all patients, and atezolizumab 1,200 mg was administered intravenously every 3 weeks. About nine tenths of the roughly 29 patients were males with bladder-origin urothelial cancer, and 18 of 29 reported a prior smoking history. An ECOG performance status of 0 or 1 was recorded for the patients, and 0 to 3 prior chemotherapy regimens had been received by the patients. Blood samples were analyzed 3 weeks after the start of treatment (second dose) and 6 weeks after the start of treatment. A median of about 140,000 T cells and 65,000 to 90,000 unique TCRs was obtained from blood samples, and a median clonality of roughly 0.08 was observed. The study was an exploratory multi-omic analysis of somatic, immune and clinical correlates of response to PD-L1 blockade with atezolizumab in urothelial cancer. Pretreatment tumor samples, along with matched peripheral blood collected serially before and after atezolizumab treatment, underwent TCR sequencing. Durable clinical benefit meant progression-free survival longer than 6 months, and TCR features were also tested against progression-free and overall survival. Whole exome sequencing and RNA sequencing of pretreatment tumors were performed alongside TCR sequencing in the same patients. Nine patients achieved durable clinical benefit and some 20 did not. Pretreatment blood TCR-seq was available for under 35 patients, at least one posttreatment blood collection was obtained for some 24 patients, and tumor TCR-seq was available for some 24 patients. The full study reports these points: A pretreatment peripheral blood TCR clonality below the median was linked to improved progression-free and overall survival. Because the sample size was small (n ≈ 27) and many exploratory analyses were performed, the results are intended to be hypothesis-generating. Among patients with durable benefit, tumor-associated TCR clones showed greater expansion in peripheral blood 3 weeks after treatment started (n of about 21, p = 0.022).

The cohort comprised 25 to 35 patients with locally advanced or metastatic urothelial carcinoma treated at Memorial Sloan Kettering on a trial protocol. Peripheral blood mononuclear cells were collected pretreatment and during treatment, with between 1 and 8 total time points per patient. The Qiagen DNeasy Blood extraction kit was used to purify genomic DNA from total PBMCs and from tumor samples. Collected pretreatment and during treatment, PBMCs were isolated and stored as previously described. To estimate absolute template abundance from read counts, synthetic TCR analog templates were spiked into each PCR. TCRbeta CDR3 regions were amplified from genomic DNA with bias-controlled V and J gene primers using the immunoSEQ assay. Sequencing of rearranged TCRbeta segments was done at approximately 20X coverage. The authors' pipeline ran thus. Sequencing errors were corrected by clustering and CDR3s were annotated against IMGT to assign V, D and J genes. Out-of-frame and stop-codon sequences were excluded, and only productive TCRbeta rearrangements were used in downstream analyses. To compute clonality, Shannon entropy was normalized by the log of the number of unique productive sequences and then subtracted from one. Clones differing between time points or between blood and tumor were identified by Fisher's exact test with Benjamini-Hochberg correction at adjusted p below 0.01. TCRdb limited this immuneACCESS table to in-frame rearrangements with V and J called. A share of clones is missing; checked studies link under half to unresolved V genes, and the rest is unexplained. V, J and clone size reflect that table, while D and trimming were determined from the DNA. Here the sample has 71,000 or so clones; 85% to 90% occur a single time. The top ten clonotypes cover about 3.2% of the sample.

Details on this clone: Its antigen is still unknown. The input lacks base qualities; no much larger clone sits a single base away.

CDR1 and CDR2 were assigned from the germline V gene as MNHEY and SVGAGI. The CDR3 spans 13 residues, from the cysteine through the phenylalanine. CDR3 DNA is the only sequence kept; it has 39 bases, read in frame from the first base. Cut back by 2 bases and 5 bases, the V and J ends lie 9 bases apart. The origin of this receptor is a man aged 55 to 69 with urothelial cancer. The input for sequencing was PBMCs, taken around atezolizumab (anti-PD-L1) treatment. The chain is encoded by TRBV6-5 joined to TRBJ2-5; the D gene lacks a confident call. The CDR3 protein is CASSYDIQETQYF. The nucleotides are TGTGCCAGCAGTTACGACATCCAGGAGACCCAGTACTTC.